This record looks at one TCR beta chain sequence and its context. Its antigen is unidentified. The sample belongs to a study of naive and memory T cell subsets. Broader study findings: Possibly reflecting memory cells re-expressing CD45RA, a few larger clonotypes occurred in naive repertoires, especially CD8.

Alpha and beta libraries were amplified separately from the second PCR onward. Trimming cost V 0 bases and J 0 bases; bases outside gene matches: 11. CDR3 length: 20 amino acids. Germline CDR1 reads MNHNY; CDR2 reads SVGAGI (reference sequence). Both TRBC1 and TRBC2 were covered by a beta constant-region primer of two equimolar oligonucleotides. The ligated cDNA underwent four PCR rounds using SP2 and nested alpha and beta constant-region primers. The cDNA 3' end received a ligated single-stranded oligonucleotide carrying the SP2 primer and a 12-nucleotide UMI. MiXCR, run by TCRdb on the UMI-ligation and nested PCR reads, gives a single entry per CDR3 protein. The sample yields 85,000 to 130,000 distinct CDR3 sequences, more than 12% seen once.

Input material: naive CD8+ T cells from blood. V usage is TRBV6-6 and J usage is TRBJ1-5; 10 nucleotides agree with TRBD1. The TCR was taken from a human donor in good health. CDR3 nucleotide sequence: TGTGCCAGCAGTTACTCCACCGGGACAGGGGATTTTAATAGCAATCAGCCCCAGCATTTT. Its protein is CASSYSTGTGDFNSNQPQHF.